This TCR beta chain was recovered during a study of blood T cell repertoires in COVID-19. The overall study: Sample material is recorded as cDNA or gDNA derived from T cells, B-cell-depleted T cells, or PBMCs.

Concerning this clone itself: Within the sample, other DNA sequences also encode this same CDR3.

The germline CDR1 and CDR2 sequences are DFQATT and SNEGSKA (reference sequence). Deletions cut 3 bases from V and 5 bases from J, with 7 bases between. CDR3 length: 11 amino acids. Study processing details: How many nucleated cells were present was estimated from reference gene primer amplification. Sequenced by immunoSEQ multiplex PCR; TCRdb stores in-frame clones only, minus some. D and trimming were read from the DNA, whereas the V and J calls and clone size are those reported in that table. Among under 200,000 clones listed, 80% to 85% were seen once. Sequenced material: peripheral blood. The chain is built from TRBV20-1 and TRBJ1-1; D ambiguous. The sequence was collected from a woman older than 75 with active or convalescent COVID-19. The CDR3 protein is CSASPGTEAFF. As DNA, the CDR3 is TGCAGTGCTAGTCCGGGGACTGAAGCTTTCTTT.